Listed here is a single T cell receptor beta chain. This record comes from a study of blood T cell repertoires in COVID-19. Study-level information: The United States, Italy and Spain were the sources of the acute and convalescent COVID-19 samples. The cDNA or gDNA used as material had been derived from T cells, B-cell-depleted T cells, or PBMCs.

Germline lookup yields CDR1 SQVTM and CDR2 ANQGSEA. CDR3 length: 15 amino acids. Trimming cost V 4 bases and J 2 bases, with 18 bases left between them. Per the authors' pipeline: The assay estimated nucleated cells by amplifying reference gene primers. Profiling relied on immunoSEQ multiplex PCR, and the TCRdb table lists in-frame clones only, not all of them. V and J calls and clone size are as listed in that table; D and trimming were resolved from the DNA. The sample lists around 170,000 clones; 84% were seen once. The chain couples TRBV29-1 to TRBJ2-7; maybe TRBD2 (6 bases). The material sequenced was peripheral blood. This receptor was obtained from a man aged 30 to 39 with active or convalescent COVID-19. The CDR3 protein is CSVVVWSGVTYEQYF. In DNA form, the CDR3 reads TGCAGCGTTGTGGTGTGGTCGGGGGTTACCTACGAGCAGTACTTC.